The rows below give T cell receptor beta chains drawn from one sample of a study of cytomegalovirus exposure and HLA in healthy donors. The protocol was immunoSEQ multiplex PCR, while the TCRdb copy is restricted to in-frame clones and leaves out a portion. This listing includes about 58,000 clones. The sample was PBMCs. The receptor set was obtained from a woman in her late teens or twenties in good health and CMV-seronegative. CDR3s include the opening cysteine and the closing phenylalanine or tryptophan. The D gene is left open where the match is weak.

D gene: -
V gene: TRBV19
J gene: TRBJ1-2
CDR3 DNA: TGTGCCAGTAGGGGTGAGGACTATGGCTACACCTTC
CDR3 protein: CASRGEDYGYTF

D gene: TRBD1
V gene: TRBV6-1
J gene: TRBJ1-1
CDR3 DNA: TGTGCCAGCAGTGGACAGGGGGCTGGTATGAACACTGAAGCCTTCTTT
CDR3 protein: CASSGQGAGMNTEAFF

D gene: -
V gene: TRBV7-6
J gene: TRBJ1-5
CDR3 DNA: TGTGCCAGCAGCCAAGTATCGGGAAGTGATCAGCCCCAGCATTTT
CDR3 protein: CASSQVSGSDQPQHF

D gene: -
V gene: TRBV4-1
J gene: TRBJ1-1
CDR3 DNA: TGCGCCAGCAGCAAACAGGGTAGGACCACTGAAGCTTTCTTT
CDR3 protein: CASSKQGRTTEAFF

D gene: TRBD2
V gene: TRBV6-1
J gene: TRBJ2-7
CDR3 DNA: TGTGCCAGCATTACTATAGCGGGAGTGCGATACGAGCAGTACTTC
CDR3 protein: CASITIAGVRYEQYF

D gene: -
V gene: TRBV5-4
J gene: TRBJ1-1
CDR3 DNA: TGTGCCAGCAGCTTGCAAGTACAGGCTGAAGCTTTCTTT
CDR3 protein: CASSLQVQAEAFF

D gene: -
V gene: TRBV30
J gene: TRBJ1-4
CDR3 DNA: TGTGCCTGCCTAACGGGGGAAAAACTGTTTTTT
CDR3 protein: CACLTGEKLFF

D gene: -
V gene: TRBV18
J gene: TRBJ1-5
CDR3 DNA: TGTGCCAGCTCACCAGGGGGGGGTGGGCAGCCCCAGCATTTT
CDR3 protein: CASSPGGGGQPQHF

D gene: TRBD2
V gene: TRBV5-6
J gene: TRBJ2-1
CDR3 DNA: TGTGCCAGCAGCCTGGGGGTCGCGGGGGTATACAATGAGCAGTTCTTC
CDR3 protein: CASSLGVAGVYNEQFF

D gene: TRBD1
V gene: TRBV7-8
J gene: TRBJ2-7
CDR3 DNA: TGTGCCAGCAGTCAGCGACGGGACAGTGCCTACGAGCAGTACTTC
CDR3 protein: CASSQRRDSAYEQYF